This T cell receptor (beta chain) was identified in a study of CD8+CD57+ T cells in acquired aplastic anemia. At the level of the study: DNA from sorted CD4+ and CD8+ cells averaged 3.2 ug.

Sequencing was done on patients that had shown CD8+CD57+ cell expansion by flow cytometry. Every patient presented with severe acquired aplastic anemia. The TCR beta profiling, which covered VDJ combination and CDR3 sequence, was carried out using genomic DNA as the template. MiXCR, run by TCRdb on the reads, gives a single entry per CDR3 protein. The data show 170,000 or so distinct CDR3 sequences, with less than 65% seen just once and approximately 40% held by the top ten. This clonotype was seen only once. As yet, its antigen is unknown. V lost 5 bases and J lost 9, with 17 bases in between. Per the germline V gene, CDR1 is MNHEY and CDR2 is SVGAGI. CDR3 length: 14 amino acids. Notes on the study in general: Patients shared around 30 CD8+ CDR3 sequences with controls.

Sequencing was carried out using sorted CD4+, CD8+, or CD8+CD57+ T cells (not recorded which) from PBMCs. The receptor was isolated from a human donor with aplastic anemia. The chain links TRBV6-5 to TRBJ2-1; no reliable D call. DNA for the CDR3: TGTGCCAGCAGTGTCAGTGGAAGGAACACTGAGCAGTTCTTC. It codes for CASSVSGRNTEQFF.